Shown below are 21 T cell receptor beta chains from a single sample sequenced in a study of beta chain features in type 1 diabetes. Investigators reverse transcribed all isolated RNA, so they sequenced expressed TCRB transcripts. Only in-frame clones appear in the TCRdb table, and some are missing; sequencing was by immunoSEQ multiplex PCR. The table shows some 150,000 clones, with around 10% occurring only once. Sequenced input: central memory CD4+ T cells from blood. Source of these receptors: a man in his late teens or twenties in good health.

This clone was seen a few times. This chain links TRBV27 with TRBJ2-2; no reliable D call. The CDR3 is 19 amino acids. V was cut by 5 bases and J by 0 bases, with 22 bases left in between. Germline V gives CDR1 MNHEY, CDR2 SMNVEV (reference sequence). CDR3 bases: TGTGCCAGCAGTGGTAAGAAGGGCAGCCTATTCGCGAACACCGGGGAGCTGTTTTTT. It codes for CASSGKKGSLFANTGELFF.

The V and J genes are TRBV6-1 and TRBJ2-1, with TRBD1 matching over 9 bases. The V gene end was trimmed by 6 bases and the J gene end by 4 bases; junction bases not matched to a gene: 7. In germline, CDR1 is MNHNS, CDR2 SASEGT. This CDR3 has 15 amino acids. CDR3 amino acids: CASSHGGQGYNEQFF. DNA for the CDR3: TGTGCCAGCAGCCACGGGGGACAGGGATACAATGAGCAGTTCTTC.

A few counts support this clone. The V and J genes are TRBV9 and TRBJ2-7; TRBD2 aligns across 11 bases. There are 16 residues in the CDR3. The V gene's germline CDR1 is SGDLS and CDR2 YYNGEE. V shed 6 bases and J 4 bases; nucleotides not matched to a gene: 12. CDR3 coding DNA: TGTGCCAGCACCTCGGGGACTAGCGGCCGTATGTACGAGCAGTACTTC. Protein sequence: CASTSGTSGRMYEQYF.

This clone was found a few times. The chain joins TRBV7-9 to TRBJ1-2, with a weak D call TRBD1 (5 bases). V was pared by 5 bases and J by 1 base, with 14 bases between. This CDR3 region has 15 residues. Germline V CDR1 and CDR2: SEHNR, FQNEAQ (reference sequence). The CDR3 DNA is TGTGCCAGCAGCAAAAACCAGGGCTTTAACTATGGCTACACCTTC. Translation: CASSKNQGFNYGYTF.

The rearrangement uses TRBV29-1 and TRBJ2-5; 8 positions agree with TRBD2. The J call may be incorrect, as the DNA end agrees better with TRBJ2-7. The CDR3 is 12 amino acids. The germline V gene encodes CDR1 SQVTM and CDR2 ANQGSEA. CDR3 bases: TGCAGCGTTAGCGGGAGTTCCTACGAGCAGTACTTC. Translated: CSVSGSSYEQYF.

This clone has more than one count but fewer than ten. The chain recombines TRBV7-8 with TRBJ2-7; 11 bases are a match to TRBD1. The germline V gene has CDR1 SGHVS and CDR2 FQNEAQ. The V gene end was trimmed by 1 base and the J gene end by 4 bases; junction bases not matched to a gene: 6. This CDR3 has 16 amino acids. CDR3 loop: CASSLGPGQGAYEQYF. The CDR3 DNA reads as TGTGCCAGCAGCTTAGGGCCAGGACAGGGGGCTTACGAGCAGTACTTC. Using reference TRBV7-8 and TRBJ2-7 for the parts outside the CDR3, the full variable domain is GAGVSQSPRYKVAKRGQDVALRCDPISGHVSLFWYQQALGQGPEFLTYFQNEAQLDKSGLPSDRFFAERPEGSVSTLKIQRTQQEDSAVYLCASSLGPGQGAYEQYFGPGTRLTVT.

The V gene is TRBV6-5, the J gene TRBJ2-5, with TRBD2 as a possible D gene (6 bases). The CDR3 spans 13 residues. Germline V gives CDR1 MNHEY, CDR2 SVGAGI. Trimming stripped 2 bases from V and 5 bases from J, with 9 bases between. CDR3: CASSYTGVETQYF. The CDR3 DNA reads TGTGCCAGCAGTTACACGGGAGTGGAGACCCAGTACTTC.

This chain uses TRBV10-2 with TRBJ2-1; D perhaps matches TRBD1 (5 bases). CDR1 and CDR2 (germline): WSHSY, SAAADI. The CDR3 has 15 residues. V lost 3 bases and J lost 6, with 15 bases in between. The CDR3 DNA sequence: TGCGCCAGCAGTGATAGGCAAGGGGCCGGCAATGAGCAGTTCTTC. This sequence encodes CASSDRQGAGNEQFF.

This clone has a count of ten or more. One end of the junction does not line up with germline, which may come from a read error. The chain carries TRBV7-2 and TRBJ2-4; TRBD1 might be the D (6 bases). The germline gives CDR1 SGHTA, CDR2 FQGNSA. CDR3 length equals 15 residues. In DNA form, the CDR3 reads TGTGCCAGCACCTTATGGGGGCAGGACAAAAACATTCAGTACTTC. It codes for CASTLWGQDKNIQYF. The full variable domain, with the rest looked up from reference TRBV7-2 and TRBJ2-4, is GAGVSQSPSNKVTEKGKDVELRCDPISGHTALYWYRQSLGQGLEFLIYFQGNSAPDKSGLPSDRFSAERTGGSVSTLTIQRTQQEDSAVYLCASTLWGQDKNIQYFGAGTRLSVL.

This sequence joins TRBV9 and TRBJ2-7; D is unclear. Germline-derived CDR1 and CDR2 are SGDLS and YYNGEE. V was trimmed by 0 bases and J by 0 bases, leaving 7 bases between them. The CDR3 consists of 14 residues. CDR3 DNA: TGTGCCAGCAGCGTAGCGAGTATCTCCTACGAGCAGTACTTC. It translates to CASSVASISYEQYF.

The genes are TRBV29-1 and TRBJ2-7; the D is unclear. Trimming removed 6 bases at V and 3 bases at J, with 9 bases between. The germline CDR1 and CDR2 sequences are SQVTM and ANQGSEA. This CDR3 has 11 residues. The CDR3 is CSVLLSYEQYF. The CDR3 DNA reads TGCAGCGTCCTACTTAGCTACGAGCAGTACTTC.

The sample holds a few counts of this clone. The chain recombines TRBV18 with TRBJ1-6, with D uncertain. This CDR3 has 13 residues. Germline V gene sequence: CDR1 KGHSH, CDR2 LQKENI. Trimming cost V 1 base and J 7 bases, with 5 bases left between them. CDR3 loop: CASSPLSNSPLHF. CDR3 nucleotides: TGTGCCAGCTCACCACTGTCCAATTCACCCCTCCACTTT.

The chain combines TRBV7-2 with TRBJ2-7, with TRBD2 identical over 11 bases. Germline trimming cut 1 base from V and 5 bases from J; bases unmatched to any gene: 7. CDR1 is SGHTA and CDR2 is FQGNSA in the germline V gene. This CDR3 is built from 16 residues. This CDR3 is CASSLGSGGARDEQYF. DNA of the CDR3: TGTGCCAGCAGCTTAGGTAGCGGGGGGGCCCGGGACGAGCAGTACTTC. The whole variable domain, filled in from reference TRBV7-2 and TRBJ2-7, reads GAGVSQSPSNKVTEKGKDVELRCDPISGHTALYWYRQSLGQGLEFLIYFQGNSAPDKSGLPSDRFSAERTGGSVSTLTIQRTQQEDSAVYLCASSLGSGGARDEQYFGPGTRLTVT.

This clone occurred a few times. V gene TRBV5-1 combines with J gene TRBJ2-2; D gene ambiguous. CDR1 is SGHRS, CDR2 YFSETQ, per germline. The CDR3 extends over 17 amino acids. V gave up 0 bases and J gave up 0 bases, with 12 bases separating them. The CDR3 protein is CASSLAVWGTNTGELFF. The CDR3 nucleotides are TGCGCCAGCAGCTTGGCCGTTTGGGGAACGAACACCGGGGAGCTGTTTTTT.

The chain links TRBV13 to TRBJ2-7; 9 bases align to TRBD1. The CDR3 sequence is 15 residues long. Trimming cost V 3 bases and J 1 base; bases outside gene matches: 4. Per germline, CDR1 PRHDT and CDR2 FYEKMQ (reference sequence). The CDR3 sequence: CASSFRQGGSYEQYF. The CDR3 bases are TGTGCCAGCAGCTTTCGACAGGGGGGATCCTACGAGCAGTACTTC. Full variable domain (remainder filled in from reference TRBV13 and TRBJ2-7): AAGVIQSPRHLIKEKRETATLKCYPIPRHDTVYWYQQGPGQDPQFLISFYEKMQSDKGSIPDRFSAQQFSDYHSELNMSSLELGDSALYFCASSFRQGGSYEQYFGPGTRLTVT.

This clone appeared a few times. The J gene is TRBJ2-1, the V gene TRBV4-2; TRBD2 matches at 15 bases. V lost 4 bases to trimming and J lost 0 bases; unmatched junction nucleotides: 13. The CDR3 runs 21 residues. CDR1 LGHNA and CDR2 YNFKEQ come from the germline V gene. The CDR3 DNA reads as TGTGCCAGCAGCCCCACCGGCGGACTAGCGGGGGGGCCGAGCTCCTACAATGAGCAGTTCTTC. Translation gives CASSPTGGLAGGPSSYNEQFF.

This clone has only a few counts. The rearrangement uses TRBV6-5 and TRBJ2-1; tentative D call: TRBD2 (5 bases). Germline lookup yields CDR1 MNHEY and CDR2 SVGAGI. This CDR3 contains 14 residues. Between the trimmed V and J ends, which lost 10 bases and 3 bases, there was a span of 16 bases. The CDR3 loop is CAIRFSDIYNEQFF. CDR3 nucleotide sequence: TGTGCCATCAGATTTAGCGACATCTACAATGAGCAGTTCTTC.

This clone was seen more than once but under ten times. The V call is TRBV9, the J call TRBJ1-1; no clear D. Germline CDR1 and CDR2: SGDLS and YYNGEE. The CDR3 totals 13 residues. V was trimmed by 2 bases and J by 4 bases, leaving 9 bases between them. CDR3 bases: TGTGCCAGCAGCGTCTCCCAGAGCACTGAAGCTTTCTTT. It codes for CASSVSQSTEAFF.

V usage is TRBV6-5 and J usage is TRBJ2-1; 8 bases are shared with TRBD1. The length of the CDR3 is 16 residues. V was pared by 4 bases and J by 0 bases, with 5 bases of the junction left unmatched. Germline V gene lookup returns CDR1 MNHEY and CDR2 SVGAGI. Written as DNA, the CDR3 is TGTGCCAGCAGTTCCAACAGGGGGACCTCCTACAATGAGCAGTTCTTC. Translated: CASSSNRGTSYNEQFF.

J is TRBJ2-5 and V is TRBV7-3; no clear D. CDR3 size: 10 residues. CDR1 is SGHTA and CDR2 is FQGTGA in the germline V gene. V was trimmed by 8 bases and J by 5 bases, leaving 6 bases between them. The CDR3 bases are TGTGCCAGCTTGAAGGAGACCCAGTACTTC. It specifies CASLKETQYF.

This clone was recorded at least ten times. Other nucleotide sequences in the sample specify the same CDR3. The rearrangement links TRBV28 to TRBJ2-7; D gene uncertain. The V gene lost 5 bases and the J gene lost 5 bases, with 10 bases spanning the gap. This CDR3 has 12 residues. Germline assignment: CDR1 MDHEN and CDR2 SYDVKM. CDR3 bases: TGTGCCAGCAGTCTTGAAGGGCACGAGCAGTACTTC. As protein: CASSLEGHEQYF.